These T cell receptor beta chains were read from a single sample in a study of early T cells in non-severe SARS-CoV-2 infection. TCRdb reprocessed the 5' RACE reads with MiXCR, giving one entry per CDR3 protein. The sample has around 27,000 distinct CDR3 sequences, 6.6% seen once. The sample comprised whole blood. These receptors all stem from an adult who was a healthcare worker with PCR-confirmed SARS-CoV-2 infection or an uninfected control (not recorded which). Both conserved end residues are part of each CDR3. A D gene is named only where the DNA matches it firmly. A row's size may be missing; if present it is once, few, many or a size class.

TRBJ2-7	many	TRBD2	TRBV6-6	TGTGCCAGCAGTTACTCCGCTGCAGCGGGGGCCTACGAGCAGTACTTC	CASSYSAAAGAYEQYF
TRBJ2-7	many	NA	TRBV30	TGTGCCTGGGGCCCCGGGGGTTCTTTCGAGCAGTACTTC	CAWGPGGSFEQYF
TRBJ1-3	many	NA	TRBV5-3	TGTGCCAGAAGCTTGATCCGGCGCCAAGGAAACACCATATATTTT	CARSLIRRQGNTIYF
TRBJ2-1	NA	TRBD2	TRBV5-1	TGCGCCAGCAGCTCCGGGACTAGCGGGAGAGCCTACAATGAGCAGTTCTTC	CASSSGTSGRAYNEQFF
TRBJ1-5	many	NA	TRBV7-9	TGTGCCAGCAGCACCCCGGACAAACGGCAGCATTTT	CASSTPDKRQHF
TRBJ2-7	many	TRBD2	TRBV3-1	TGTGCCAGCAGCCAAGAAGTAGCGGGAGTTAACGAGCAGTACTTC	CASSQEVAGVNEQYF
TRBJ1-2	many	NA	TRBV18	TGTGCCAGCTCACCAGGGGGTGACTATGGCTACACCTTC	CASSPGGDYGYTF
TRBJ2-6	few	NA	TRBV6-6	TGTGCCAGCAGTTGGGGGAGAGGCTCTGGGGCCAACGTCCTGACTTTC	CASSWGRGSGANVLTF
TRBJ2-7	few	NA	TRBV4-3	TGCGCCAGCAGCCAGGCCTGGGAGCAGTACTTC	CASSQAWEQYF
TRBJ2-3	few	NA	TRBV2	TGTGCCAGCAGTGGATTGACAGACACAGATACGCAGTATTTT	CASSGLTDTDTQYF
TRBJ2-4	many	NA	TRBV12-3/TRBV12-4	TGTGCCAGCAGTCCCCGGGCCCCTCGGGGAGCCAAAAACATTCAGTACTTC	CASSPRAPRGAKNIQYF
TRBJ2-1	NA	TRBD1	TRBV19	TGTGCCAGTAGTATCTCAGGGACAGGTGACTCCTACAATGAGCAGTTCTTC	CASSISGTGDSYNEQFF
TRBJ2-7	NA	NA	TRBV4-3	TGCGCCAGCAGCCAAGATTTAGGTGGGGACGCCTTCAAGCAGTACTTC	CASSQDLGGDAFKQYF
TRBJ1-5	many	NA	TRBV5-5	TGTGCCAGCAGCTTGGAATGGAGTCAGCCCCAGCATTTT	CASSLEWSQPQHF
TRBJ2-5	NA	NA	TRBV3-1	TGTGCCAGCAGCCAAGGGGACTCCTGGGGGGAGACCCAGTACTTC	CASSQGDSWGETQYF
TRBJ2-2	many	NA	TRBV20-1	TGCAGTGCTAGCTACATCACCGGGGAGCTGTTTTTT	CSASYITGELFF
TRBJ1-2	many	TRBD1	TRBV7-2	TGTGCCAGCAGCTTACCACTCGGACAGGGCTATGGCTACACCTTC	CASSLPLGQGYGYTF
TRBJ2-3	large	NA	TRBV11-2	TGTGCCAGCAGCTTAGATCAGCCCATAATCACAGATACGCAGTATTTT	CASSLDQPIITDTQYF
TRBJ1-1	many	NA	TRBV18	TGTGCCAGCTCACTCCAGTTGGAAGCTTTCTTT	CASSLQLEAFF
TRBJ1-5	many	NA	TRBV27	TGTGCCAGCAGTCGGCAGGGCGGCAATCAGCCCCAGCATTTT	CASSRQGGNQPQHF
TRBJ2-2	many	NA	TRBV19	TGTGCCAGTAGTATTATGAGGGCCGGGGAGCTGTTTTTT	CASSIMRAGELFF
TRBJ1-6	few	TRBD1	TRBV4-3	TGCGCCAGCAGCCAAGTCGGGACAGGGAATTCACCCCTCCACTTT	CASSQVGTGNSPLHF
TRBJ1-1	few	TRBD1	TRBV20-1	TGCAGTGCTAGCCGGCGCGGGACAGGGGCCACTGAAGCTTTCTTT	CSASRRGTGATEAFF
TRBJ1-1	NA	NA	TRBV6-6	TGTGCCACCCGAAGGGGGGCAAACACTGAAGCTTTCTTT	CATRRGANTEAFF
TRBJ1-1	NA	TRBD1	TRBV20-1	TGCAGTGCTAAAAGGGGGCGCGACACTGAAGCTTTCTTT	CSAKRGRDTEAFF
TRBJ2-7	few	TRBD1	TRBV29-1	TGCAGCGTTGCTAAGACAGGGTACGAGCAGTACTTC	CSVAKTGYEQYF
TRBJ1-1	NA	TRBD1	TRBV5-1	TGCGCCAGCAGCTTGGGACAGGGACCGAGGACTGAAGCTTTCTTT	CASSLGQGPRTEAFF
TRBJ1-4	many	NA	TRBV7-2	TGTGCCAGCAGCCGCACCCTACTTAATGAAAAACTGTTTTTT	CASSRTLLNEKLFF
TRBJ1-1	many	NA	TRBV7-8	TGTGCCAGCGTAATTTCTCGCTGGTTGAACACTGAAGCTTTCTTT	CASVISRWLNTEAFF
TRBJ2-1	many	TRBD2	TRBV11-3	TGTGCCAGCAGCTTAGGTGAGGAAGGGACTAGCTCCTACAATGAGCAGTTCTTC	CASSLGEEGTSSYNEQFF
TRBJ1-2	many	NA	TRBV5-1	TGCGCCAGCAGCCACCGGGACGACCCTAACTATGGCTACACCTTC	CASSHRDDPNYGYTF
TRBJ1-2	many	NA	TRBV24-1	TGTGCCACCAGTGATTCGGACGGAGCTAACTATGGCTACACCTTC	CATSDSDGANYGYTF
TRBJ2-7	NA	NA	TRBV18	TGTGCCAGCTCACGAGCTGGGACGGCCGAGCAGTACTTC	CASSRAGTAEQYF
TRBJ1-1	many	NA	TRBV20-1	TGCAGTGCTAGAGACGCAGGGAGGAACACTGAAGCTTTCTTT	CSARDAGRNTEAFF
TRBJ2-7	many	NA	TRBV29-1	TGCAGCGTGAACAGGGGAGGCGAGCAGTACTTC	CSVNRGGEQYF
TRBJ1-1	many	TRBD1	TRBV13	TGTGCCAGCAGCAACACAGGGGGCGTGGGTTGGAACACTGAAGCTTTCTTT	CASSNTGGVGWNTEAFF
TRBJ2-3	NA	NA	TRBV29-1	TGCAGCGTTGTACAGAGCACAGATACGCAGTATTTT	CSVVQSTDTQYF
TRBJ2-2	many	TRBD1	TRBV7-3	TGTGCCAGCAGCTTAATCGGACAGGGGGCCGGGGAGCTGTTTTTT	CASSLIGQGAGELFF
TRBJ2-2	medium-sized	TRBD1	TRBV3-1	TGTGCCAGCAGCCCGACAGGGACCGGGGAGCTGTTTTTT	CASSPTGTGELFF
TRBJ2-2	many	TRBD1	TRBV7-6	TGTGCCAGCAGCTTTCGACAGGGGGCCAACACCGGGGAGCTGTTTTTT	CASSFRQGANTGELFF
TRBJ2-1	many	NA	TRBV7-9	TGTGCCAGCAGCCCTGTAACTTTGCGGTACAATGAGCAGTTCTTC	CASSPVTLRYNEQFF
TRBJ1-2	many	TRBD1	TRBV5-1	TGCGCCAGCAGCTCCGGCACAGGGGGCGCGGGCTATGGCTACACCTTC	CASSSGTGGAGYGYTF
TRBJ1-6	many	NA	TRBV7-9	TGTGCCAGCAGCTTTACGGACGGGAATTCACCCCTCCACTTT	CASSFTDGNSPLHF
TRBJ2-1	many	TRBD2	TRBV2	TGTGCCAGCAGCGGCCCATTGACTAGCGGGGGAAGTTACAATGAGCAGTTCTTC	CASSGPLTSGGSYNEQFF
TRBJ2-7	few	TRBD2	TRBV28	TGTGCCAGCAGTTTATCCCTAGCGGGGGGGTTTCCCTACGAGCAGTACTTC	CASSLSLAGGFPYEQYF
TRBJ2-3	many	TRBD1	TRBV6-4	TGTGCCAGCAGTGACTCAGGGACAGTAACAGATACGCAGTATTTT	CASSDSGTVTDTQYF
TRBJ1-5	many	TRBD1	TRBV28	TGTGCCAGCAGTTCCCTCCCTTTGGGTGACAGGGCCCTCAGTCAGCCCCAGCATTTT	CASSSLPLGDRALSQPQHF
TRBJ1-6	many	NA	TRBV5-1	TGCGCCAGCAGCTTGGTGTTGGGTCCGGATAATTCACCCCTCCACTTT	CASSLVLGPDNSPLHF
TRBJ1-3	many	TRBD1	TRBV19	TGTGCCAGTAGGACGGGACAGGGAGTCTCACCTTCTGGAAACACCATATATTTT	CASRTGQGVSPSGNTIYF
TRBJ2-1	many	TRBD1	TRBV11-3	TGTGCCAGCAGCCGGAGGACAGGGAGCAATGAGCAGTTCTTC	CASSRRTGSNEQFF
TRBJ1-1	many	NA	TRBV7-2	TGTGCCAGCAGAAGGACCATGAACACTGAAGCTTTCTTT	CASRRTMNTEAFF
TRBJ2-3	few	TRBD1	TRBV5-4	TGTGCCAGCAGCTTAAGGACAGGGGGCACAGATACGCAGTATTTT	CASSLRTGGTDTQYF
TRBJ2-4	medium-sized	NA	TRBV7-9	TGTGCCAGCAGCTTAGCGCGTGAAGGGTTGGCCAAAAACATTCAGTACTTC	CASSLAREGLAKNIQYF
TRBJ2-1	many	TRBD2	TRBV29-1	TGCAGCGTTCCTAAGCGGGGGGGCCGGGATGAGCAGTTCTTC	CSVPKRGGRDEQFF
TRBJ2-3	many	TRBD2	TRBV7-3	TGTGCCAGCAGCTTAGGGCTTGGCGGGGGAAGCACAGATACGCAGTATTTT	CASSLGLGGGSTDTQYF